These 6 T cell receptor beta chains were sequenced from one sample in a study of CD8+CD57+ T cells in acquired aplastic anemia. Those patients picked for sequencing had displayed CD8+CD57+ cell expansion on flow cytometry. Profiling of TCR beta VDJ combinations and CDR3 sequences used genomic DNA as template. TCRdb re-analysed the reads in MiXCR, keeping a single row per CDR3 protein. The data show fewer than 250,000 distinct CDR3 sequences, approximately 50% seen once. Sequencing was done on a sample of sorted CD4+, CD8+, or CD8+CD57+ T cells (not recorded which) from PBMCs. The receptors here all came from a human donor with aplastic anemia.

The rearrangement joins TRBV4-2 to TRBJ2-7, with TRBD2 identical over 9 bases. CDR3 length: 16 amino acids. Germline V lookup: CDR1 LGHNA, CDR2 YNFKEQ. The V gene end was trimmed by 2 bases and the J gene end by 4 bases; junction bases not matched to a gene: 9. The chain's CDR3 is CASSQTLTSGRYEQYF. The CDR3 nucleotides are TGTGCCAGCAGCCAAACCCTTACTAGCGGGCGGTACGAGCAGTACTTC.

The chain is built from TRBV5-1 and TRBJ1-6, with 10 bases lining up with TRBD1. The CDR3 consists of 15 residues. The V and J ends lost 6 bases and 8 bases, in that order; junction bases with no gene match: 8. The V gene's germline CDR1 is SGHRS and CDR2 YFSETQ. The CDR3 DNA sequence: TGCGCCAGCAACACAGGGACAGGGGTGCATTCACCCCTCCACTTT. Translating it yields CASNTGTGVHSPLHF.

In the case of this clonotype: The DNA is omitted, as the CDR3 cannot be located on it reliably, and the CDR3 follows TCRdb's listing. The V and J genes are TRBV24-1 and TRBJ2-2. Germline lookup yields CDR1 KGHDR and CDR2 SFDVKD. The CDR3 extends over 17 residues, inclusive of both ends. Here the CDR3 reads CASSLLRAVLRAGELFF.

CDR3 nucleotide sequence: TGTGCCAGCACGTACACTGGGGGTCAGGAGACCCAGTACTTC. The encoded protein is CASTYTGGQETQYF. This rearrangement joins TRBV25-1 to TRBJ2-5; D could derive from TRBD1 or TRBD2 (5 bases each). Deletions cut 7 bases from V and 5 bases from J, with 17 bases between. The CDR3 extends over 14 amino acids. Germline V gene lookup returns CDR1 MGHDK and CDR2 SYGVNS. The full variable domain, completed using reference TRBV25-1 and TRBJ2-5, is EADIYQTPRYLVIGTGKKITLECSQTMGHDKMYWYQQDPGMELHLIHYSYGVNSTEKGDLSSESTVSRIRTEHFPLTLESARPSHTSQYLCASTYTGGQETQYFGPGTRLLVL.

This chain uses TRBV7-2 with TRBJ1-6; D is perhaps TRBD1 (5 bases). CDR1 is SGHTA and CDR2 is FQGNSA in the germline V gene. V was clipped by 2 bases and J by 4 bases, with 18 bases between them. This CDR3 comprises 18 residues. The CDR3 region is CASSLNRWRGGYNSPLHF. The CDR3 nucleotides are TGTGCCAGCAGCTTAAATCGGTGGCGCGGGGGATATAATTCACCCCTCCACTTT.

This clonotype has ten or more counts. The gene calls are TRBV5-6 and TRBJ1-4; D not certain. V lost 0 bases to trimming and J lost 0 bases, with 9 bases between them. Germline lookup yields CDR1 SGHDT and CDR2 YYEEEE. CDR3 size: 16 residues. CDR3 DNA: TGTGCCAGCAGCTTGGGCAGCCCTCCAACTAATGAAAAACTGTTTTTT. It specifies CASSLGSPPTNEKLFF.